This TCR beta chain was sequenced during a study of response to subunit inactivated influenza vaccine. Study results and limitations: It was suggested by the authors that few new T cells are recruited by each seasonal influenza vaccination.

TCRdb reanalysed the RT-PCR reads using MiXCR and keeps one entry per CDR3 protein. The sample holds 710,000 or so distinct CDR3 sequences, more than 15% seen once. Germline V gene lookup returns CDR1 MGHDK and CDR2 SYGVNS. The CDR3 is made up of 13 amino acids. The V segment lost 7 bases and the J segment 5 bases; nucleotides outside the gene matches: 7. As concerns this clonotype: What it binds is unknown.

The material was PBMCs from blood, obtained 11 to 12 days after vaccination. The chain joins TRBV25-1 to TRBJ2-5, with 7 bases identical to TRBD1. This sequence was found in a man aged 50-60 years who received an inactivated influenza vaccine. This CDR3 reads CASTGQEWETQYF. For the CDR3, the DNA is TGTGCCAGCACCGGACAGGAATGGGAGACCCAGTACTTC.